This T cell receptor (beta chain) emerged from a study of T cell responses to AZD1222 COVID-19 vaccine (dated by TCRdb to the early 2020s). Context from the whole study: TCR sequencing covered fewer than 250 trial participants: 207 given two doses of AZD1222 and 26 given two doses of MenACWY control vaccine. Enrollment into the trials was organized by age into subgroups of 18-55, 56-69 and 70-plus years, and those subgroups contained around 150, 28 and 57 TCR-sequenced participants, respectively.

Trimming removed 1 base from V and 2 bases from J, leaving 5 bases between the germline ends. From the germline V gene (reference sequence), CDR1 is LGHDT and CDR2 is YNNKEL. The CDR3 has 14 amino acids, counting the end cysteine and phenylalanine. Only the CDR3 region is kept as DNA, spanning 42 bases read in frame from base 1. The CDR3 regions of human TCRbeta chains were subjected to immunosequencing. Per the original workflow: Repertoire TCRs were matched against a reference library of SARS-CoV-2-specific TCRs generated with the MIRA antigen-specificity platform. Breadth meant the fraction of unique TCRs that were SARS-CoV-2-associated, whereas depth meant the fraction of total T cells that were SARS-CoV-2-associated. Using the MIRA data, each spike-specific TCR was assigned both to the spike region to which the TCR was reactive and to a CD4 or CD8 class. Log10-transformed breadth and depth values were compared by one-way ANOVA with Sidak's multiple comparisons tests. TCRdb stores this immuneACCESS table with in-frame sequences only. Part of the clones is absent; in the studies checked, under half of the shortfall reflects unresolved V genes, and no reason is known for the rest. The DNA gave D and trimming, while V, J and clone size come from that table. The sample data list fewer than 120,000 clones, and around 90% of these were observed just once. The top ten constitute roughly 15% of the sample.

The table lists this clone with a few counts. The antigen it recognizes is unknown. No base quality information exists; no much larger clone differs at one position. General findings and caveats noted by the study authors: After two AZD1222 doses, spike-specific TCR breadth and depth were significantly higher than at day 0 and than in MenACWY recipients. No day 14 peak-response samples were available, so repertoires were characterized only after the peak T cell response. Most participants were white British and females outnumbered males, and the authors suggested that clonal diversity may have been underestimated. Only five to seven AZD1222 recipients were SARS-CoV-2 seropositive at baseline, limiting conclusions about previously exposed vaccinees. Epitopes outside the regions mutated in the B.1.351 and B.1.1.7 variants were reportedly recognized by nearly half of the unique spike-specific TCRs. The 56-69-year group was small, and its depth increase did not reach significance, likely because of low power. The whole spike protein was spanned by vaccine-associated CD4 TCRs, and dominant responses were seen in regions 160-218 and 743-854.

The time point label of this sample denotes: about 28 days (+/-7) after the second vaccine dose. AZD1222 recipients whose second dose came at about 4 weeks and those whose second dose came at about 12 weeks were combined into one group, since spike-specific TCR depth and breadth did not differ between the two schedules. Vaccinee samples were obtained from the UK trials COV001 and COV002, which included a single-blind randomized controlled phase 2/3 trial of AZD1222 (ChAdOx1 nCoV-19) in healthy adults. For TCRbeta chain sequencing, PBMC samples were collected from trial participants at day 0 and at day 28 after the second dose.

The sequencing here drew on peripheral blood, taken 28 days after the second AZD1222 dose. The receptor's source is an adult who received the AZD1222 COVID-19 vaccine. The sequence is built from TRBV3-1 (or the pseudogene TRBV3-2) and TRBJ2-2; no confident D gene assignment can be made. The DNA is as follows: TGTGCCAGCAGCCAAGCGGGTAACACCGGGGAGCTGTTTTTT. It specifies CASSQAGNTGELFF.